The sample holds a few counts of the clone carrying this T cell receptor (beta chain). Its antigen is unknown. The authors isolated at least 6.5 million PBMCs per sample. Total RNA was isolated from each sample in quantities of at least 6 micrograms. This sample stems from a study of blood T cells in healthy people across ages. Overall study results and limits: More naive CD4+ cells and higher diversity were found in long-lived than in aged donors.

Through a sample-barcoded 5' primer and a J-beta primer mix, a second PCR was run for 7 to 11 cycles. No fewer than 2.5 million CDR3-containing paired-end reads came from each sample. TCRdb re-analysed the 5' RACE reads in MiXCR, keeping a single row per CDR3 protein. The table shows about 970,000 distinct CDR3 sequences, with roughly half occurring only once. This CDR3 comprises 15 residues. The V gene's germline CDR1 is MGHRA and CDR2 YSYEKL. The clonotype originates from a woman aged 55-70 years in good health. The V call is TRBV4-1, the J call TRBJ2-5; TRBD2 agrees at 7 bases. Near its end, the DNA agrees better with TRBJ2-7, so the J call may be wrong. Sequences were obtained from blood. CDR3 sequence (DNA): TGCGCCAGCAGCCAAGACGGAAGCGGGGCGCTCGAGCAGTACTTC. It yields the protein CASSQDGSGALEQYF.